The following is a T cell receptor beta chain sequence with its context. Germline-derived CDR1 and CDR2 are SGHAT and FQNNGV. There are 18 residues in the CDR3. The junction had 8 bases not matched to a gene; V was cut back by 1 base and J by 0 bases. Produced via immunoSEQ multiplex PCR; TCRdb's table is partial and in-frame only. This sample has about 270,000 clones, with around nine tenths found just once. The data were obtained in a study of blood T cell repertoires in COVID-19. This clonotype originated in a woman aged 18-29 years who had recovered from COVID-19. V and J are TRBV11-2 and TRBJ2-1, with 8 bases lining up with TRBD2. The sequencing input was PBMCs or T cells enriched from blood (not recorded which). For the CDR3, the DNA is TGTGCCAGCAGCTTAGGGGCGGGAGGTCAGAGCTCCTACAATGAGCAGTTCTTC. Amino acids: CASSLGAGGQSSYNEQFF.